The rows below give T cell receptor beta chains drawn from one sample of a study of response to subunit inactivated influenza vaccine. Each CDR3 protein gets one entry after TCRdb re-called the RT-PCR reads with MiXCR. The data contain about 570,000 distinct CDR3 sequences, around 11% of them singletons. These data are also associated with another study on T cells expressing NK-cell markers.

Source: PBMCs from blood, taken on the day of vaccination. The origin of the receptors is a man aged 50 to 59 who received an inactivated influenza vaccine. Each CDR3 is given with its conserved first and last residue. The order of the fields is D gene, V gene, CDR3 protein. The D gene is left open where the match is weak.

TRBD2 TRBV7-2 CASSLSSGGFKLGGELFF
- TRBV12-3/TRBV12-4 CASSSTGTTYEQYF
- TRBV20-1 CSARESSSEQYF
- TRBV29-1 CSVDETDNYGYTF
- TRBV7-9 CASSFTRGGNTIYF
- TRBV10-3 CAISELGKTSKFDEQFF
- TRBV5-1 CASSLAPRWERTQETQYF
- TRBV5-5 CASSYISGRGNHGYTF
- TRBV7-2 CASSLYPSNTEAFF
TRBD1 TRBV6-5 CASSYFDRGPTYEQYF
- TRBV7-8 CASSLYQRITTNTEAFF
- TRBV20-1 CSANGQGGVGETQYF
TRBD2 TRBV7-2 CASSTGGVRTDTQYF
- TRBV29-1 CSVRARATGELFF
- TRBV7-8 CASRPGTTTNEKLFF
- TRBV27 CASSLYRDYEQYF
TRBD1 TRBV5-1 CASSLGRGLFETQYF
- TRBV7-2 CASSFFTRPYEQYF
- TRBV5-6 CASSFLTGGRTEAFF
- TRBV7-2 CASSVDGIHEQYF
- TRBV15 CATSNGEVLTGELFF